The T cell receptor (beta chain) described here comes from a study of response to subunit inactivated influenza vaccine. The CDR3 totals 15 residues. V was clipped by 4 bases and J by 2 bases; unmatched bases: 6. CDR1 is SQVTM and CDR2 is ANQGSEA in the germline V gene. This clonotype was detected ten times or more. TCRdb recomputed calls from the RT-PCR reads with MiXCR, one row per CDR3 protein. The sample consists of around 580,000 distinct CDR3 sequences, 13% to 15% of them appearing once. The source was PBMCs from blood, collected approximately 12 days after vaccination. This receptor was obtained from a man aged 50 or older who received an inactivated influenza vaccine. The chain recombines TRBV29-1 with TRBJ2-5; TRBD1 aligns across 11 bases. The CDR3 DNA follows: TGCAGCGTTGGGAAAGGGACAGGGGGTCAAGAGACCCAGTACTTC. This encodes CSVGKGTGGQETQYF.